The clone carrying this TCR beta chain has only a few counts. The antigen is undetermined. This specimen belongs to a study of CD8 T cells in ankylosing spondylitis. Study observations and caveats: Disease-associated clones were reportedly significantly overrepresented in matched ankylosing spondylitis synovial fluid. Peripheral blood samples showed relatively rare disease-linked clones, and these clones were CD8+.

The germline V gene encodes CDR1 SGDLS and CDR2 YYNGEE. J lost 4 bases, V lost 4 bases, and 6 bases had no gene match. The CDR3 spans 16 residues. TCRdb re-analysed the 5' RACE reads in MiXCR, keeping a single row per CDR3 protein. The table records 30,000 to 45,000 distinct CDR3 sequences, roughly 3% of them present only once. The gene calls are TRBV9 and TRBJ2-2; 11 positions match TRBD2. The receptor was derived from a male donor with ankylosing spondylitis or in good health (not recorded which). The specimen was blood, either unsorted or a sorted T cell fraction (not recorded which). Written as DNA, the CDR3 is TGTGCCAGCAGCCTAGCGGGAGGTTCGAGCACCGGGGAGCTGTTTTTT. Amino acids: CASSLAGGSSTGELFF.